Presented here are 9 T cell receptor beta chains from one specimen sequenced in a study of shared clonotypes between healthy human individuals. Sequencing used immunoSEQ multiplex PCR; TCRdb keeps in-frame clones, though not all of them. The data hold about 2.4 million clones, with approximately 94% observed a single time. Sequences were obtained from naive CD4+ T cells from PBMCs. Subset: CD45RA+ positively selected. Receptor source: a man between 18 and 29 years old in good health. Some clones in this sample may be carry-over from other donors' samples.

The chain has TRBV7-2 and TRBJ1-5; perhaps TRBD1 as D (5 bases). Germline loops: CDR1 SGHTA, CDR2 FQGNSA. V was cut by 7 bases and J by 3 bases, with 13 bases left in between. This CDR3 has 14 residues. CDR3 protein: CASTRDGPNQPQHF. CDR3 sequence (DNA): TGTGCCAGCACCCGGGACGGACCCAATCAGCCCCAGCATTTT.

The CDR3 DNA sequence: TGCAGCGTTGGCCTACTAGCGGGAGACAATGAGCAGTTCTTC. Protein: CSVGLLAGDNEQFF. This chain links TRBV29-1 with TRBJ2-1; the match to TRBD2 covers 11 bases. The CDR3 has 14 residues. Germline V gene data show CDR1 as SQVTM and CDR2 as ANQGSEA. J gave up 5 bases and V 4 bases, and 4 bases lay outside the gene matches.

As to this clone: Other DNA sequences in the sample encode the same CDR3. This sequence joins TRBV19 and TRBJ2-3; D remains ambiguous. The CDR3 sequence is 11 residues long. Germline-derived CDR1 and CDR2 are LNHDA and SQIVND (reference sequence). Trimming took 9 bases from V and 0 from J, leaving 4 bases between them. CDR3 residues: CASGSTDTQYF. In DNA form, the CDR3 reads TGTGCCAGCGGTAGCACAGATACGCAGTATTTT. Filled out from reference TRBV19 and TRBJ2-3, the complete variable domain reads DGGITQSPKYLFRKEGQNVTLSCEQNLNHDAMYWYRQDPGQGLRLIYYSQIVNDFQKGDIAEGYSVSREKKESFPLTVTSAQKNPTAFYLCASGSTDTQYFGPGTRLTVL.

The genes are TRBV7-2 and TRBJ1-4, with 7 bases matching TRBD1. Germline trimming cut 5 bases from V and 5 bases from J; bases unmatched to any gene: 2. CDR3 length: 13 residues. CDR1 SGHTA and CDR2 FQGNSA come from the germline V gene. The CDR3 DNA reads TGTGCCAGCAGCCGGGACAGAAATGAAAAACTGTTTTTT. Translation: CASSRDRNEKLFF. The complete variable domain, with remaining parts taken from reference TRBV7-2 and TRBJ1-4, reads GAGVSQSPSNKVTEKGKDVELRCDPISGHTALYWYRQSLGQGLEFLIYFQGNSAPDKSGLPSDRFSAERTGGSVSTLTIQRTQQEDSAVYLCASSRDRNEKLFFGSGTQLSVL.

The CDR3 sequence: CASSLGLTPGEKLFF. The CDR3 DNA reads as TGTGCCAGCAGCTTGGGACTTACCCCGGGAGAAAAACTGTTTTTT. This chain uses TRBV7-9 with TRBJ1-4; the D gene is possibly TRBD1 (5 bases). The length of the CDR3 is 15 residues. Germline values: CDR1 SEHNR, CDR2 FQNEAQ (reference sequence). V was cut by 3 bases and J by 8 bases, with 16 bases left in between.

The chain carries TRBV28 and TRBJ2-3; D is unclear. This CDR3 region has 15 residues. Germline CDR1 and CDR2: MDHEN and SYDVKM. Trimming removed 3 bases from V and 5 bases from J, with 15 bases in between. The CDR3 sequence is CASSLSPRVGDTQYF. DNA of the CDR3: TGTGCCAGCAGTTTGTCCCCCCGGGTAGGAGATACGCAGTATTTT.

There are a few counts of this clone. The chain recombines TRBV9 with TRBJ1-1; no reliable D call. The CDR3 length is 15 residues. Germline lookup yields CDR1 SGDLS and CDR2 YYNGEE. V gave up 0 bases and J gave up 1 base, with 10 bases separating them. CDR3: CASSVDGYSNTEAFF. The CDR3 nucleotides read TGTGCCAGCAGCGTAGATGGGTATTCGAACACTGAAGCTTTCTTT.

Regarding this clone: The same CDR3 arises from other DNA sequences in this sample as well. Written as DNA, the CDR3 is TGTGCCAGCAGCGTAGGGCCCTCGGTTTCCTACAATGAGCAGTTCTTC. Its translation: CASSVGPSVSYNEQFF. The V and J genes are TRBV9 and TRBJ2-1; D is undetermined. Trimming pared 0 bases from V and 1 base from J, leaving 11 bases between. Germline CDR1 reads SGDLS; CDR2 reads YYNGEE. CDR3 size: 16 residues. The whole variable domain, filled in from reference TRBV9 and TRBJ2-1, reads DSGVTQTPKHLITATGQRVTLRCSPRSGDLSVYWYQQSLDQGLQFLIQYYNGEERAKGNILERFSAQQFPDLHSELNLSSLELGDSALYFCASSVGPSVSYNEQFFGPGTRLTVL.

This rearrangement joins TRBV9 to TRBJ2-5; TRBD2 agrees at 7 bases. The germline CDR1 and CDR2 sequences are SGDLS and YYNGEE. The CDR3 has 16 amino acids. V shed 0 bases, J shed 5 bases, and the junction held 10 bases outside the gene matches. The CDR3 DNA reads as TGTGCCAGCAGCGTAGGCCCAGGGAGGGGCGAGGAGACCCAGTACTTC. Its translation is CASSVGPGRGEETQYF.